Listed here is a single T cell receptor (beta chain). Its specificity is not known. The data originate from a study of T cell responses to AZD1222 COVID-19 vaccine. General study points: Donors in the cohort were predominantly white British and more often female, and clonal diversity was possibly underestimated. Compared with day 0, the breadth and depth of the Spike-specific TCR repertoire rose significantly after two doses of AZD1222. The span of vaccine-associated CD4 TCRs extended across spike, with dominance at 160-218 and 743-854. Unmutated variant regions are reportedly targeted by nearly half of spike-specific TCRs.

Method: immunoSEQ multiplex PCR; TCRdb's copy keeps in-frame clones and lacks some. The sample includes about 110,000 clones, approximately 91% of them seen just once. This CDR3 has 12 residues. CDR1 and CDR2 (germline): SGHRS, YFSETQ. Trimming shortened V by 0 bases and J by 5 bases, and 5 bases separated the two germline ends. The sequence was collected from an adult in good health. Sequenced material: peripheral blood, taken on day 0 of AZD1222 vaccination. V and J are TRBV5-1 and TRBJ2-5; D is uncertain. The CDR3: CASSLGYETQYF. CDR3 bases: TGCGCCAGCAGCTTGGGTTACGAGACCCAGTACTTC.